This TCR beta chain came from a study of CD8 T cells in ankylosing spondylitis. CDR1 and CDR2 (germline): GTSNPN, SVGIG (reference sequence). Trimming stripped 3 bases from V and 3 bases from J, with 9 bases between. CDR3 length: 12 amino acids. TCRdb used MiXCR to reprocess the 5' RACE reads, holding one entry per CDR3 protein. The data contain 250,000 to 400,000 distinct CDR3 sequences, around 10% of them singletons. The receptor was derived from a female donor with ankylosing spondylitis or in good health (not recorded which). What was sequenced was blood, either unsorted or a sorted T cell fraction (not recorded which). The V call is TRBV30, the J call TRBJ2-7; D is ambiguous. The DNA of the CDR3 is TGTGCCTGGAGCCGCCAGCGCTACGAGCAGTACTTC. It translates to CAWSRQRYEQYF.